This T cell receptor beta chain emerged from a study of control samples from healthy donors and cancer patients. The length of the CDR3 is 16 residues. The repertoire was sequenced with immunoSEQ multiplex PCR; TCRdb's copy has only in-frame clones and lacks some. The table has 150,000 to 200,000 clones, 91% seen once. The TCR sequence derives from a woman aged 40 to 50 in good health. The sequencing sample was made of blood. This sequence joins TRBV21-1 and TRBJ2-7; the table gives TRBD1 as D, unverified against the DNA. TRBV21-1 is assigned pseudogene status. CDR3 loop: CASSKRRGTGACEQYF. DNA for the CDR3: TGTGCCAGCAGCAAAAGAAGGGGGACAGGGGCTTGCGAGCAGTACTTC.